The following is a T cell receptor beta chain sequence with its context. This sample stems from a study of blood T cell repertoires in COVID-19. Study at large: The United States, Italy and Spain were the sources of the acute and convalescent COVID-19 samples. Sample material is recorded as cDNA or gDNA derived from T cells, B-cell-depleted T cells, or PBMCs.

Trimming cost V 2 bases and J 7 bases, with 8 bases left between them. Germline CDR1 reads MGHDK; CDR2 reads SYGVNS. The CDR3 loop spans 13 amino acids. In the authors' methods: Amplification of reference gene primers was used by the study to estimate nucleated cell counts. The method was immunoSEQ multiplex PCR; TCRdb's version includes in-frame clones alone and lacks a portion of them. The DNA was the basis for D and trimming; V, J and clone size are from that table. The data hold some 110,000 clones, with approximately 81% observed a single time. The chain links TRBV25-1 to TRBJ1-4; D gene ambiguous. Sequenced material: peripheral blood. The source of this sequence is a man aged 40-49 years with acute or convalescent COVID-19. The CDR3 is CASSEPPGEKLFF. The CDR3 DNA follows: TGTGCCAGCAGTGAACCCCCGGGTGAAAAACTGTTTTTT.